The entry below gives a single T cell receptor beta chain sequence along with its context. This sample was taken from a study of blood T cell repertoires in COVID-19. The authors' processing: Amplified reference gene primers provided the basis for estimating nucleated cell counts. The assay was immunoSEQ multiplex PCR, and TCRdb's table has in-frame clones only and misses some. V, J and clone size were drawn from that table, and D and trimming were deduced from the DNA. The sample contains about 440,000 clones, roughly 90% of which appear only once. This CDR3 is built from 14 residues. CDR1 and CDR2 (germline): KGHDR, SFDVKD. The ends were cut back, 5 bases at V and 7 bases at J, with 14 bases in the middle.

Sequencing input: peripheral blood. The chain links TRBV24-1 to TRBJ1-5, with a possible D match to TRBD1 (6 bases). The clonotype was recovered from a woman in her 30s with acute or convalescent COVID-19. CDR3 nucleotides: TGTGCCACCAGTGCCGCCGCCAGGGGCCAGCCCCAGCATTTT. Protein product: CATSAAARGQPQHF.